This T cell receptor beta chain was retrieved from a study of shared clonotypes between healthy human individuals. The naive CD8 subset, CD45RO-negative cells positively selected for CCR7, excluded terminally differentiated effector memory CD45RA+ cells. Deep was the level at which the assay was run. Sequencing used immunoSEQ multiplex PCR; TCRdb keeps in-frame clones, though not all of them. The sample yields 1.5 million to 2.5 million clones, approximately 94% seen once. Germline V gene sequence: CDR1 MDHEN, CDR2 SYDVKM. Trimming removed 2 bases at V and 8 bases at J, with 9 bases between. CDR3 length: 12 residues.

Sequencing was performed on naive CD8+ T cells sorted from blood. The chain links TRBV28 to TRBJ1-1; D gene uncertain. The receptor was isolated from a man younger than 30 in good health. The CDR3 reads CASSLMAREAFF. The CDR3 nucleotides are TGTGCCAGCAGTTTAATGGCCCGGGAAGCTTTCTTT.